The 11 T cell receptor beta chains presented below share a single source sample, sequenced in a study of Ad26.COV2.S vaccination and SARS-CoV-2 variants. TCRdb's copy holds only in-frame clones and misses some; the assay was immunoSEQ multiplex PCR. The sample lists 300,000 to 350,000 clones; roughly 90% were seen once. Described treatment: about 20 received Ad26.COV2.S at low or high dose, single or two shots; 5 received placebo; per-sample allocation not given. The samples were gathered on day 63 after the first injection of vaccine or placebo. Sequenced material: peripheral blood, taken in a trial of Ad26.COV2.S vaccine versus placebo. These TCRs come from a person aged 18 to 65 who received the Ad26.COV2.S COVID-19 vaccine or a placebo.

The chain carries TRBV15 and TRBJ1-1, with unresolved D. The germline V gene encodes CDR1 LNHNV and CDR2 YYDKDF (reference sequence). The CDR3 has 14 amino acids. The ends were cut back, 5 bases at V and 2 bases at J, with 12 bases in the middle. CDR3: CATSGQAGNTEAFF. The CDR3 bases are TGTGCCACCAGCGGGCAGGCGGGCAACACTGAAGCTTTCTTT.

This clone appeared a few times. Additional DNA sequences in this sample encode the identical CDR3. This sequence joins TRBV9 and TRBJ1-1; D is uncertain. This CDR3 has 14 amino acids. The V end lost 0 bases, the J end lost 0 bases, and 6 bases lay between the germline ends. The V gene's germline CDR1 is SGDLS and CDR2 YYNGEE. CDR3 nucleotide sequence: TGTGCCAGCAGCGTAGGAGGGATGAACACTGAAGCTTTCTTT. This gives the protein CASSVGGMNTEAFF.

This clone is a singleton in its sample. The chain combines TRBV2 with TRBJ2-7; D is possibly TRBD2 (5 bases). This CDR3 is built from 13 residues. V was clipped by 4 bases and J by 2 bases, with 9 bases between them. The germline CDR1 and CDR2 sequences are SNHLY and FYNNEI. Here the CDR3 reads CASSGLMTYEQYV. The CDR3 DNA reads TGTGCCAGCAGTGGACTAATGACCTACGAGCAGTACGTC.

The V call is TRBV30, the J call TRBJ2-5; 10 bases fit TRBD1. This CDR3 region has 15 residues. Germline CDR1 reads GTSNPN; CDR2 reads SVGIG (reference sequence). J lost 5 bases, V lost 0 bases, and 6 bases had no gene match. CDR3: CAWSVGTGEMETQYF. The CDR3 DNA reads TGTGCCTGGAGTGTCGGGACAGGGGAGATGGAGACCCAGTACTTC.

This clone was detected a few times. V usage is TRBV3-1 (or the pseudogene TRBV3-2) and J usage is TRBJ2-2; 10 bases agree with TRBD2. Germline lookup yields CDR1 LGHDT and CDR2 YNNKEL (reference sequence). CDR3 length: 13 amino acids. Unmatched junction bases numbered 1, after V lost 8 bases and J lost 4 bases. DNA for the CDR3: TGTGCCAGCCGACTAGCGGGCACCGGGGAGCTGTTTTTT. As protein: CASRLAGTGELFF.

V and J are TRBV2 and TRBJ1-2, with TRBD1 identical over 8 bases. The CDR3 contains 14 residues. J was trimmed by 10 bases and V by 6 bases; bases with no gene match: 13. Germline loops: CDR1 SNHLY, CDR2 FYNNEI. The CDR3 is CASRGTGLSVNYTF. CDR3 sequence (DNA): TGTGCCAGCAGGGGGACAGGTTTGTCCGTTAACTACACCTTC. The full variable domain, in which reference TRBV2 and TRBJ1-2 provide the parts outside the CDR3, is EPEVTQTPSHQVTQMGQEVILRCVPISNHLYFYWYRQILGQKVEFLVSFYNNEISEKSEIFDDQFSVERPDGSNFTLKIRSTKLEDSAMYFCASRGTGLSVNYTFGSGTRLTVV.

The rearrangement uses TRBV14 and TRBJ2-1, with D tentatively TRBD1 (5 bases). The CDR3 covers 14 residues. Per germline, CDR1 SGHDN and CDR2 FVKESK. With 0 bases removed from V and 2 bases from J, the gap between germline ends came to 5 bases. The CDR3 loop reads CASSQEGAYNEQFF. For the CDR3, the DNA is TGTGCCAGCAGCCAAGAAGGGGCCTACAATGAGCAGTTCTTC.

V gene TRBV19 combines with J gene TRBJ2-3; D is possibly TRBD2 (5 bases). Trimming stripped 4 bases from V and 6 bases from J, with 11 bases between. CDR1 is LNHDA and CDR2 is SQIVND in the germline V gene (reference sequence). The CDR3 totals 13 residues. CDR3 region: CASSNGLADTQYF. CDR3 nucleotides: TGTGCCAGTAGTAACGGACTGGCGGATACGCAGTATTTT.

The rearrangement joins TRBV6-2 or TRBV6-3 to TRBJ1-6; tentatively, D is TRBD1 (5 bases). V was clipped by 2 bases and J by 7 bases, with 15 bases between them. There are 16 residues in the CDR3. Germline V gene data show CDR1 as MNHEY and CDR2 as SVGEGT. The CDR3 is CASSYEQGISNSPLHF. The DNA of the CDR3 is TGTGCCAGCAGTTACGAGCAGGGAATATCGAATTCACCCCTCCACTTT.

This chain connects TRBV7-8 to TRBJ1-1; D not certain. Looked up from germline, CDR1 is SGHVS and CDR2 is FQNEAQ. The CDR3 is made up of 15 amino acids. Trimming removed 4 bases from V and 1 base from J, with 13 bases in between. CDR3 nucleotide sequence: TGTGCCAGCAGCTACCTTTGGTTGGAGAACACTGAAGCTTTCTTT. It codes for CASSYLWLENTEAFF.

J is TRBJ1-5 and V is TRBV7-2; D gene unclear. CDR3 length: 16 amino acids. Trimming removed 3 bases at V and 5 bases at J, with 17 bases between. Germline V gives CDR1 SGHTA, CDR2 FQGNSA. DNA of the CDR3: TGTGCCAGCAGCTTTATACTAGGAGGGAGTCATCAGCCCCAGCATTTT. Translation gives CASSFILGGSHQPQHF.